This entry is about one T cell receptor (beta chain). Its cognate antigen is unknown. The deep-level immunoSEQ assay was used. Only in-frame clones appear in the TCRdb table, and some are missing; sequencing was by immunoSEQ multiplex PCR. The sample includes around 600,000 clones, 85% to 95% of them seen just once. These data come from a study of shared clonotypes between healthy human individuals. Study details: There were three CD4 naive, three CD4 memory, two CD8 naive and one CD8 memory plates per donor. Study-level results: What naive subsets generally showed was a larger estimated richness than memory subsets showed.

This CDR3 is 14 amino acids long. The germline gives CDR1 MGHRA, CDR2 YSYEKL. V shed 3 bases and J shed 0 bases, with 9 bases lying between them. Naive CD8 isolation took CD45RO-negative cells positively selected for CCR7 and excluded terminally differentiated effector memory CD45RA+ cells. V and J are TRBV4-1 and TRBJ2-7; D remains unclear. This receptor was identified in a woman aged 25 to 39 in good health. Specimen: naive CD8+ T cells sorted from blood. The CDR3 region has the DNA TGCGCCAGCAGCCACCTCCGGAGCTCCTACGAGCAGTACTTC. Its translation: CASSHLRSSYEQYF.